Described below is a single T cell receptor beta chain sequence and its context. Its matching antigen is unknown. TCRdb keeps only in-frame clones here, not all; method: immunoSEQ multiplex PCR. In the table there are roughly 68,000 clones, more than 80% of which are singletons. V was cut by 3 bases and J by 3 bases, with 5 bases left in between. This CDR3 is 12 amino acids long. Germline CDR1 and CDR2: SEHNR and FQNEAQ (reference sequence). Patients with a history of autoimmune disease or on systemic immunosuppression were excluded. The data belong to a study of OX40 agonist ivuxolimab in advanced cancers. Study context: Dose-escalation patients' cancers were hepatocellular carcinoma, melanoma, renal cell or head and neck cancer. Whole-study results and caveats: Among some nonresponders, normalized T-cell clonal expansion was also low. Partial responders receiving 0.1-3.0 mg/kg showed among the lowest clonal expansion.

The receptor's source is an adult with an advanced solid tumor such as melanoma, head and neck, liver or kidney cancer. This specimen consisted of CD4+ or CD8+ T cells sorted from blood, obtained in a trial of the OX40 agonist ivuxolimab. The rearrangement joins TRBV7-9 to TRBJ1-1; no clear D gene. As DNA, the CDR3 is TGTGCCAGCAGCTTCTGGGACACTGAAGCTTTCTTT. It codes for CASSFWDTEAFF.